These T cell receptor beta chains were read from a single sample in a study of response to subunit inactivated influenza vaccine. MiXCR, applied by TCRdb to the RT-PCR reads, yields one record per CDR3 protein. The sample lists 800,000 to 1,000,000 distinct CDR3 sequences; over 20% were seen once. Sequenced here: PBMCs from blood, sampled about 5 days after vaccination. The source is a man aged 45-65 years who received an inactivated influenza vaccine. Both conserved end residues are part of each CDR3. Each record gives: J gene, D gene, V gene, CDR3 length, clone size, CDR3 protein, CDR3 DNA. The D gene is left open where the match is weak. Size is stated for part of the rows, as once, few or many counts, or as a class when the clone is expanded.

J: TRBJ1-5; D: -; V: TRBV19; length: 12; size: -; CDR3: CACSMGLQPQHF; DNA: TGTGCCTGTAGTATGGGTCTACAGCCCCAGCATTTT
J: TRBJ1-5; D: -; V: TRBV4-1; length: 17; size: -; CDR3: CASSQRPRDPPNQPQHF; DNA: TGCGCCAGCAGCCAAAGGCCCCGGGACCCTCCTAATCAGCCCCAGCATTTT
J: TRBJ2-7; D: TRBD1; V: TRBV7-2; length: 16; size: few; CDR3: CASSLGSGTVTYEQYF; DNA: TGTGCCAGCAGCTTAGGATCCGGGACAGTAACCTACGAGCAGTACTTC
J: TRBJ2-5; D: -; V: TRBV7-8; length: 14; size: few; CDR3: CASRRGPQAETQYF; DNA: TGTGCCAGCAGACGCGGGCCTCAGGCAGAGACCCAGTACTTC
J: TRBJ1-1; D: TRBD1; V: TRBV20-1; length: 15; size: -; CDR3: CSASPPVRGLNEAFF; DNA: TGCAGTGCTAGCCCCCCTGTCAGGGGGCTGAATGAAGCTTTCTTT
J: TRBJ2-3; D: -; V: TRBV18; length: 16; size: few; CDR3: CASSPPRPSPTDTQYF; DNA: TGTGCCAGCTCACCACCGAGGCCATCTCCCACTGATACGCAGTATTTT
J: TRBJ2-1; D: -; V: TRBV7-8; length: 15; size: -; CDR3: CASRNKTDSYNEQFF; DNA: TGTGCCAGTCGAAATAAGACAGATTCCTACAATGAGCAGTTCTTC
J: TRBJ2-5; D: -; V: TRBV7-9; length: 13; size: -; CDR3: CASSLAQAPDQYF; DNA: TGTGCCAGCAGCTTAGCGCAGGCCCCGGACCAGTACTTC
J: TRBJ2-5; D: -; V: TRBV6-5; length: 14; size: few; CDR3: CASSYGISQGTQYF; DNA: TGTGCCAGCAGTTACGGAATCAGCCAGGGGACCCAGTACTTC
J: TRBJ1-1; D: -; V: TRBV4-3; length: 16; size: few; CDR3: CASSQDAGPMNTEAFF; DNA: TGCGCCAGCAGCCAAGATGCAGGGCCTATGAACACTGAAGCTTTCTTT
J: TRBJ1-1; D: -; V: TRBV6-5; length: 16; size: many; CDR3: CASSYSWEGTYTEAFF; DNA: TGTGCCAGCAGTTACTCATGGGAGGGGACCTACACTGAAGCTTTCTTT